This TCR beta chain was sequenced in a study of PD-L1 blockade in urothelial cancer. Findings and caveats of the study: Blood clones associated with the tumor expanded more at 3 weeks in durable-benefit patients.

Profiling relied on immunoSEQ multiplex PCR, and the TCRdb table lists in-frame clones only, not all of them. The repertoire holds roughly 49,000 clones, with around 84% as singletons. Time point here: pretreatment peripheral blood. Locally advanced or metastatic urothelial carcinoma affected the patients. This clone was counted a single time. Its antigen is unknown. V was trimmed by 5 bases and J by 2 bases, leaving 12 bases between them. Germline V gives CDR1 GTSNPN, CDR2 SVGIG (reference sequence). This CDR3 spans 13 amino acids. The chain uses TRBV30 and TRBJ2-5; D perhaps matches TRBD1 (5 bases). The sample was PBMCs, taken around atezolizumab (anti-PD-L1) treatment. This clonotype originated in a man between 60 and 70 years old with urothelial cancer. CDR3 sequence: CAWGLDRQETQYF. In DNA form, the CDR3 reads TGTGCCTGGGGCTTAGACAGACAAGAGACCCAGTACTTC.